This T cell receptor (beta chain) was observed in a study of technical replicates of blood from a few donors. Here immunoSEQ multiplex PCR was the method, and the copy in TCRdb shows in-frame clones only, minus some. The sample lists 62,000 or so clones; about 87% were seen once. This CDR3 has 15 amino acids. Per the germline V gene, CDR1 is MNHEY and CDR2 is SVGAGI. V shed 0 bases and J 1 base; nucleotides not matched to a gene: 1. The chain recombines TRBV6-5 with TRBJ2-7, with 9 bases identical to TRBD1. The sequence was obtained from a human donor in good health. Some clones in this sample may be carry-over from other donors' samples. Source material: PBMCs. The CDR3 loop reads CASSYSGTGSYEQYF. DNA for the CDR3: TGTGCCAGCAGTTACTCTGGGACAGGGTCCTACGAGCAGTACTTC.